This T cell receptor beta chain originates from a study of T cell repertoires in ileal Crohn's disease. Study-wide background: Surgery for a complication: stricturing in around 60%, penetrating in approximately 40%. General study results and limits: All patients with clonality above 26.8% had endoscopic recurrence. Active smokers at surgery had more clonal expansions than non-smokers.

Time point described: neoterminal ileum biopsy at postoperative endoscopy, about 6 months after surgery. The CDR3 totals 16 residues. Germline V gene sequence: CDR1 SGHRS, CDR2 YFSETQ. Notes on this clone: As yet, its antigen is unknown. A junction end diverges from the germline sequence, so it may reflect a read error.

Each sample's TCRB immunosequencing used about 0.5 micrograms of biopsy DNA. Clones were sequenced by immunoSEQ multiplex PCR, and TCRdb holds only the in-frame ones, with some missing. This repertoire shows 2,500 to 3,000 clones, about 70% found once; its top ten account for approximately 20%. The material sequenced was ileal tissue. This chain connects TRBV5-1 to TRBJ2-2, with D possibly being TRBD2 (7 bases). This clonotype was sampled from an adult with Crohn's disease. DNA for the CDR3: TGCGCCAGCTCAAGGGGGGGGCAGATGAACTCCGGGGAGCTGTTTTTT. As protein: CASSRGGQMNSGELFF.